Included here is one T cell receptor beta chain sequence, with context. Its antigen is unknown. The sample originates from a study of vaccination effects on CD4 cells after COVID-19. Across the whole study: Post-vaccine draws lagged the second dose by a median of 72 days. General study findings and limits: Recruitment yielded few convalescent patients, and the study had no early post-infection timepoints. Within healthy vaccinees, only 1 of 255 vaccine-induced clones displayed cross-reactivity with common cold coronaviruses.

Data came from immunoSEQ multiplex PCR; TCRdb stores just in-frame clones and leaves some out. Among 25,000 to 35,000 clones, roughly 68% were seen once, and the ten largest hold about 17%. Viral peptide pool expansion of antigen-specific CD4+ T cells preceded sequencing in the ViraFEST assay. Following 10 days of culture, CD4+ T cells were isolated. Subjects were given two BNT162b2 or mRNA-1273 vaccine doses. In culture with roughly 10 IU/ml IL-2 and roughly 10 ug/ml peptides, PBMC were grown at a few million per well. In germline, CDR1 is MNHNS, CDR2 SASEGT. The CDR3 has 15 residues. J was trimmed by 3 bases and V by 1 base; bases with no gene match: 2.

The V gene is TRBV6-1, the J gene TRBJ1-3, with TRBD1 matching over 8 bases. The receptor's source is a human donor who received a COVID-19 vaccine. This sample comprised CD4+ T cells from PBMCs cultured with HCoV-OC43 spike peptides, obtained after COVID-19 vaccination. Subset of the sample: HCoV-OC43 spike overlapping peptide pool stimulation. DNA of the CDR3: TGTGCCAGCAGTGAAGGACAGGGGAGTGGAAACACCATATATTTT. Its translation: CASSEGQGSGNTIYF.